This TCR beta chain emerged from a study of cytomegalovirus exposure and HLA in healthy donors. CDR1 and CDR2 (germline): SQVTM, ANQGSEA. The length of the CDR3 is 12 residues. V was clipped by 6 bases and J by 7 bases; unmatched bases: 4. The PCR made use of 60 Vbeta and 13 Jbeta primers. Method: immunoSEQ multiplex PCR; TCRdb's copy keeps in-frame clones and lacks some. The table lists just over 200,000 clones, 75% to 85% of them singletons. Sample: PBMCs. This rearrangement joins TRBV29-1 to TRBJ2-1, with TRBD1 matching 9 bases. This receptor was obtained from a woman aged 40 to 50 in good health and CMV-seronegative. CDR3 sequence (DNA): TGCAGCGTCGAGGGACAGGGAAATGAGCAGTTCTTC. Translating gives CSVEGQGNEQFF.